The clone carrying this TCR beta chain was counted ten times or more. The target antigen is unknown. V lost 4 bases to trimming and J lost 1 base; unmatched junction nucleotides: 7. Germline values: CDR1 MGHRA, CDR2 YSYEKL. There are 16 residues in the CDR3. A second about 7 to 12 cycle PCR used barcoded and J-beta primers. TCRdb processed the 5' RACE reads anew with MiXCR; each CDR3 protein has one entry. Altogether about 1.6 million distinct CDR3 sequences are present, 30% to 40% being singletons, with the ten largest covering roughly 12%. The entry originates in a study of blood T cells in healthy people across ages. Whole-study results and caveats: Researchers report that TCR beta diversity correlated strongly with naive T cell percentage.

Individuals who donated were healthy Caucasians from Russia aged roughly 6 to 100. Each sample had at least 6.5 million PBMCs isolated. The sequenced sample was blood. This chain links TRBV4-1 with TRBJ2-1, with TRBD1 identical over 7 bases. The TCR was taken from a woman aged 25 to 39 in good health. The CDR3 reads CASSLTRQGSYNEQFF. The CDR3 nucleotides are TGCGCCAGCAGCCTCACCCGACAGGGTTCCTACAATGAGCAGTTCTTC.